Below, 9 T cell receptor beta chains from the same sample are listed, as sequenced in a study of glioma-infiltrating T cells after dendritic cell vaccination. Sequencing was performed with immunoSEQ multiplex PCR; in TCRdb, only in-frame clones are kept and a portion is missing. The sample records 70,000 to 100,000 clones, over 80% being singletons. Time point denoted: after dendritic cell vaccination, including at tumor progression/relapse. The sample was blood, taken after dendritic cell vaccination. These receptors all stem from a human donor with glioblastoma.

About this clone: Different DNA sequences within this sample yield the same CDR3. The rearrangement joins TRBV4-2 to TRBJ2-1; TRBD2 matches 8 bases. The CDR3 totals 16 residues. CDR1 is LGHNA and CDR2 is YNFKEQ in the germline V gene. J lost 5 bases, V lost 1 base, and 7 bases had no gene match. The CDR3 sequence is CASSQGPSGGDNEQFF. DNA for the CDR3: TGTGCCAGCAGCCAAGGTCCCTCCGGGGGGGACAATGAGCAGTTCTTC.

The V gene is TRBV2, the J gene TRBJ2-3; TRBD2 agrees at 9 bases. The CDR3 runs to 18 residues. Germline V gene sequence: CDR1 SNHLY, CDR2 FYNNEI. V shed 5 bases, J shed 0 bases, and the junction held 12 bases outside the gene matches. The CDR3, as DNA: TGTGCCAGCAGTCTCGTTGGGCTAGCGGGATATAGCACAGATACGCAGTATTTT. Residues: CASSLVGLAGYSTDTQYF.

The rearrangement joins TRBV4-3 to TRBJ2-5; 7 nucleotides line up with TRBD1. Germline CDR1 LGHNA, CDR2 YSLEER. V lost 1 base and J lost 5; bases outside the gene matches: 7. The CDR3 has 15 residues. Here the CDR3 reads CASSQGVSRGETQYF. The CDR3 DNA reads TGCGCCAGCAGCCAAGGAGTATCCAGGGGGGAGACCCAGTACTTC.

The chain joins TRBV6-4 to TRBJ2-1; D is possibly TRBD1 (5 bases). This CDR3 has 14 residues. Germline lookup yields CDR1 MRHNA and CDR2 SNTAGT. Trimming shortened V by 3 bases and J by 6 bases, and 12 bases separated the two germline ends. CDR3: CASSDLGVGNEQFF. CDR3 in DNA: TGTGCCAGCAGTGATTTAGGGGTCGGCAATGAGCAGTTCTTC.

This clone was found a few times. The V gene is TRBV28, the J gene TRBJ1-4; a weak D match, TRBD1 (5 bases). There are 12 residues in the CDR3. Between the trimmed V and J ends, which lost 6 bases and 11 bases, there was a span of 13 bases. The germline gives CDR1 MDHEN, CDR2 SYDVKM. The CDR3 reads CASRSSTGKLFF. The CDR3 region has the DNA TGTGCCAGCAGATCATCTACAGGCAAACTGTTTTTT.

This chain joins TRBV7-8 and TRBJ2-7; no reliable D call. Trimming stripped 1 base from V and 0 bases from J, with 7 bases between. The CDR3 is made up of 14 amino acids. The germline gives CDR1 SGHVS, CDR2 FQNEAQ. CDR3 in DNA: TGTGCCAGCAGCTTAGTGGCACCCTCCTACGAGCAGTACTTC. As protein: CASSLVAPSYEQYF.

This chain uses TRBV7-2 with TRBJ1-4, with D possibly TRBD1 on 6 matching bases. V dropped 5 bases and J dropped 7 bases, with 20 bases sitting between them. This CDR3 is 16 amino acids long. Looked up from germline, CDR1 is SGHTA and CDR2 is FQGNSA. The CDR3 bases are TGTGCCAGCAGCCCCACAGGGAGAGGGGTTACTGAAAAACTGTTTTTT. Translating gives CASSPTGRGVTEKLFF.

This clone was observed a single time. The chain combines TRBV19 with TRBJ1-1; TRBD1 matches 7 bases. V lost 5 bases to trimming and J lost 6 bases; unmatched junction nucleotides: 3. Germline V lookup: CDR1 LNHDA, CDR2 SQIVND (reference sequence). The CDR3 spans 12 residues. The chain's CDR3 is CASSRDRAEAFF. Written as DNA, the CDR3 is TGTGCCAGTAGTCGAGACAGGGCTGAAGCTTTCTTT.

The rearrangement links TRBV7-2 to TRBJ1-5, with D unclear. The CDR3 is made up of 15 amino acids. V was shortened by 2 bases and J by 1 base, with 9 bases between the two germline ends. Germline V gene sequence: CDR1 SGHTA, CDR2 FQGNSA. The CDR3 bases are TGTGCCAGCAGCTTAAGTGGTGCGAGCAATCAGCCCCAGCATTTT. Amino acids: CASSLSGASNQPQHF.